One sample yielded the 29 T cell receptor beta chains listed below, sequenced in a study of cytomegalovirus exposure and HLA in healthy donors. In the PCR, 60 Vbeta and 13 Jbeta primers were used. Clones were read by immunoSEQ multiplex PCR, and TCRdb kept only the in-frame ones, dropping some. The data show roughly 200,000 clones, 76% seen once. The sequenced material came from PBMCs. The receptors here all came from a man between 18 and 29 years old in good health and CMV-seronegative.

In the case of this clone: The sample contains more than one DNA sequence encoding this CDR3. The CDR3 here is CASSLVEWGGNEKLFF. The CDR3 DNA sequence: TGTGCCAGCAGCTTAGTTGAGTGGGGAGGGAATGAAAAACTGTTTTTT. The gene calls are TRBV11-2 and TRBJ1-4, with no clear D. The CDR3 contains 16 residues. Germline V gives CDR1 SGHAT, CDR2 FQNNGV. The V end was cut by 1 base, the J end by 5 bases, with 14 bases between.

This clone was found a few times. V is TRBV5-1 and J is TRBJ1-4; TRBD1 aligns across 7 bases. This CDR3 has 15 amino acids. Germline trimming cut 3 bases from V and 7 bases from J; bases unmatched to any gene: 9. CDR1 is SGHRS and CDR2 is YFSETQ in the germline V gene. The CDR3 loop is CASSSQGLVSEKLFF. The CDR3 DNA follows: TGCGCCAGCAGCTCACAGGGGTTGGTTAGTGAAAAACTGTTTTTT.

The J gene is TRBJ1-2, the V gene TRBV15; a weak D match, TRBD1 (5 bases). The CDR3 totals 15 residues. Germline loops: CDR1 LNHNV, CDR2 YYDKDF (reference sequence). Trimming removed 3 bases at V and 4 bases at J, with 15 bases between. DNA of the CDR3: TGTGCCACCAGCAGGGGGGGAAACAGCATCTATGGCTACACCTTC. Translation gives CATSRGGNSIYGYTF.

The chain uses TRBV25-1 and TRBJ1-4; 7 nucleotides agree with TRBD1. Germline assignment: CDR1 MGHDK and CDR2 SYGVNS. J lost 8 bases, V lost 0 bases, and 3 bases had no gene match. The CDR3 loop spans 14 amino acids. CDR3: CASSEYSGQEKLFF. The CDR3 DNA reads as TGTGCCAGCAGTGAATATTCGGGACAGGAAAAACTGTTTTTT.

The chain uses TRBV4-1 and TRBJ1-6; 10 bases align to TRBD1. This CDR3 has 17 residues. The germline CDR1 and CDR2 sequences are MGHRA and YSYEKL. V lost 1 base to trimming and J lost 9 bases; unmatched junction nucleotides: 9. The CDR3 coding sequence is TGCGCCAGCAGCCAAGGCGATTCGCGGGACAGGGGTTCACCCCTCCACTTT. It specifies CASSQGDSRDRGSPLHF.

A single count supports this clone. V gene TRBV7-2 combines with J gene TRBJ2-5; the match to TRBD2 covers 7 bases. Germline V CDR1 and CDR2: SGHTA, FQGNSA. Losses at the gene ends were 0 bases for V and 0 bases for J; bases not matched to a gene: 4. The CDR3 totals 16 residues. CDR3 in amino acids: CASSLASGPYQETQYF. CDR3 DNA sequence: TGTGCCAGCAGCTTAGCTAGCGGGCCTTACCAAGAGACCCAGTACTTC.

CDR3 sequence: CASSITGSKAFF. The CDR3, as DNA: TGTGCCAGCAGTATAACAGGGTCTAAGGCTTTCTTT. The rearrangement links TRBV25-1 to TRBJ1-1; D perhaps matches TRBD1 (6 bases). The CDR3 has 12 residues. V gave up 5 bases and J gave up 11 bases, with 15 bases separating them. The germline CDR1 and CDR2 sequences are MGHDK and SYGVNS.

This rearrangement joins TRBV28 to TRBJ2-4; possible D gene TRBD1, 6 bases. The germline V gene encodes CDR1 MDHEN and CDR2 SYDVKM. This CDR3 is built from 15 residues. Trimming removed 5 bases at V and 6 bases at J, with 17 bases between. The CDR3 protein is CASSPGTSEVNIQYF. As DNA, the CDR3 is TGTGCCAGCAGTCCCGGGACATCAGAGGTAAACATTCAGTACTTC.

The J gene is TRBJ1-2, the V gene TRBV6-1; 8 bases fit TRBD1. CDR3 length equals 15 residues. Germline CDR1 is MNHNS and CDR2 is SASEGT. The trim removed 5 bases at V and 2 bases at J, leaving 7 bases unmatched. Written as DNA, the CDR3 is TGTGCCAGCAGTACCCAGACAGGGGACAACTATGGCTACACCTTC. Translated: CASSTQTGDNYGYTF.

This chain links TRBV11-2 with TRBJ2-3, with D unclear. Per the germline V gene, CDR1 is SGHAT and CDR2 is FQNNGV. V shed 5 bases and J shed 2 bases, with 5 bases lying between them. This CDR3 region has 12 residues. DNA of the CDR3: TGTGCCAGCAGCCCCTACACAGATACGCAGTATTTT. Translation gives CASSPYTDTQYF.

The chain combines TRBV5-1 with TRBJ2-7; D perhaps matches TRBD1 (8 bases). Germline values: CDR1 SGHRS, CDR2 YFSETQ. The V end lost 1 base, the J end lost 5 bases, and 13 bases lay between the germline ends. The CDR3 length is 14 residues. The CDR3 bases are TGCGCCAGCAGCTTGAGGACAGGGAGGGACGAGCAGTACTTC. Its protein product is CASSLRTGRDEQYF.

The chain couples TRBV29-1 to TRBJ2-7; TRBD2 is a possible D gene (5 bases). This CDR3 comprises 15 residues. Looked up from germline, CDR1 is SQVTM and CDR2 is ANQGSEA. V shed 0 bases and J shed 0 bases, with 12 bases lying between them. For the CDR3, the DNA is TGCAGCGTTGAAGAGGAAGCGGCTAGCTCCTACGAGCAGTACTTC. Amino acid sequence: CSVEEEAASSYEQYF.

The V call is TRBV5-4, the J call TRBJ1-3; possibly TRBD1 for D (5 bases). The V gene's germline CDR1 is SGHNT and CDR2 YYREEE (reference sequence). Trimming pared 4 bases from V and 3 bases from J, leaving 11 bases between. The CDR3 has 14 residues. The CDR3: CASSRPGLGNTIYF. As DNA, the CDR3 is TGTGCCAGCAGCAGACCGGGACTTGGAAACACCATATATTTT.

This chain uses TRBV7-2 with TRBJ1-2; the D gene is possibly TRBD1 (6 bases). There are 14 residues in the CDR3. Germline V gene lookup returns CDR1 SGHTA and CDR2 FQGNSA. Trimming shortened V by 5 bases and J by 3 bases, and 13 bases separated the two germline ends. The CDR3: CASSGQGKDYGYTF. Here the CDR3 DNA reads TGTGCCAGCAGCGGGCAGGGGAAAGACTATGGCTACACCTTC.

The chain links TRBV10-3 to TRBJ2-7; TRBD1 matches at 11 bases. Trimming cost V 7 bases and J 7 bases; bases outside gene matches: 9. The CDR3 loop spans 14 amino acids. In germline, CDR1 is ENHRY, CDR2 SYGVKD. CDR3 sequence reads: CAIKTGQGAWEQYF. The CDR3 DNA is TGTGCCATCAAGACCGGACAGGGGGCGTGGGAGCAGTACTTC.

The gene calls are TRBV5-1 and TRBJ1-1; D call uncertain. CDR1 and CDR2 from the germline V gene are SGHRS and YFSETQ. V shed 0 bases and J shed 7 bases, with 13 bases lying between them. CDR3 size: 14 residues. This CDR3 reads CASSLDPTAREAFF. CDR3 nucleotide sequence: TGCGCCAGCAGCTTGGACCCAACAGCCCGTGAAGCTTTCTTT. Combining the CDR3 with reference TRBV5-1 and TRBJ1-1 gives the whole variable domain KAGVTQTPRYLIKTRGQQVTLSCSPISGHRSVSWYQQTPGQGLQFLFEYFSETQRNKGNFPGRFSGRQFSNSRSEMNVSTLELGDSALYLCASSLDPTAREAFFGQGTRLTVV.

Details on this clone: The sample has other DNA sequences that encode this CDR3 too. J is TRBJ1-1 and V is TRBV20-1; possible D gene TRBD1, 5 bases. This CDR3 contains 11 residues. Trimming cost V 3 bases and J 8 bases, with 10 bases left between them. Germline CDR1 reads DFQATT; CDR2 reads SNEGSKA (reference sequence). As DNA, the CDR3 is TGCAGTGCTAGGGGGGGTACAGAAGCTTTCTTT. This translates into CSARGGTEAFF.

The chain has TRBV7-6 and TRBJ2-3; D is perhaps TRBD1 (6 bases). V was cut by 5 bases and J by 3 bases, with 15 bases left in between. In germline, CDR1 is SGHVS, CDR2 FNYEAQ. CDR3 size: 15 residues. CDR3 sequence: CASSEGTSWTDTQYF. For the CDR3, the DNA is TGTGCCAGCAGCGAGGGGACATCGTGGACAGATACGCAGTATTTT.

The chain links TRBV15 to TRBJ2-5; the D is unclear. The end of the DNA is better explained by TRBJ2-7, so the J call may be wrong. This CDR3 region has 13 residues. Per the germline V gene, CDR1 is LNHNV and CDR2 is YYDKDF (reference sequence). CDR3 coding DNA: TGTGCCACCAGCAGAGTCCCTCCCTACGAGCAGTACTTC. Its protein is CATSRVPPYEQYF.

The chain joins TRBV5-1 to TRBJ2-6; no clear D. Trimming took 3 bases from V and 0 from J, leaving 4 bases between them. Germline lookup yields CDR1 SGHRS and CDR2 YFSETQ. The CDR3 is 14 amino acids. The CDR3 here is CASSSVSGANVLTF. The CDR3 DNA reads as TGCGCCAGCAGCTCCGTCTCTGGGGCCAACGTCCTGACTTTC.

The CDR3 DNA reads as TGTGCCATCAGTGAGAAACCGGGACAGAGGACCTACGAGCAGTACTTC. Encoded protein: CAISEKPGQRTYEQYF. V gene TRBV10-3 combines with J gene TRBJ2-7; 7 nucleotides line up with TRBD1. This CDR3 has 16 amino acids. J lost 2 bases, V lost 2 bases, and 9 bases had no gene match. Per the germline V gene, CDR1 is ENHRY and CDR2 is SYGVKD.

The chain combines TRBV15 with TRBJ1-2; 8 nucleotides line up with TRBD1. The CDR3 is 15 residues long. V shed 2 bases and J 5 bases; nucleotides not matched to a gene: 7. Germline V gives CDR1 LNHNV, CDR2 YYDKDF (reference sequence). DNA for the CDR3: TGTGCCACCAGCAGACACAGGGGGAACAGATATGGCTACACCTTC. It encodes CATSRHRGNRYGYTF.

The V call is TRBV14, the J call TRBJ2-5; 15 nucleotides match TRBD2. Looked up from germline, CDR1 is SGHDN and CDR2 is FVKESK. The CDR3 extends over 16 amino acids. J was trimmed by 4 bases and V by 3 bases; bases with no gene match: 3. The CDR3 protein is CASSHRTSGRGETQYF. Written as DNA, the CDR3 is TGTGCCAGCAGCCACCGGACTAGCGGGAGGGGAGAGACCCAGTACTTC.

In this sample, this clone turned up once. This sequence joins TRBV6-5 and TRBJ1-5; D remains unclear. Germline lookup yields CDR1 MNHEY and CDR2 SVGAGI. The V and J ends lost 2 bases and 5 bases respectively, with 13 bases between them. This CDR3 comprises 15 residues. CDR3 nucleotide sequence: TGTGCCAGCAGTTACAGCCTTATTTCCGATCAGCCCCAGCATTTT. Amino acid sequence: CASSYSLISDQPQHF.

The rearrangement joins TRBV2 to TRBJ2-7, with 10 bases that match TRBD2. CDR1 SNHLY and CDR2 FYNNEI come from the germline V gene. The CDR3 contains 16 residues. The V gene end was trimmed by 6 bases and the J gene end by 0 bases; junction bases not matched to a gene: 8. CDR3 coding DNA: TGTGCCAGCAGGGAGACTAGCGGGTTAAGCTCCTACGAGCAGTACTTC. Its translation is CASRETSGLSSYEQYF. The full variable domain, rest sourced from reference TRBV2 and TRBJ2-7, is EPEVTQTPSHQVTQMGQEVILRCVPISNHLYFYWYRQILGQKVEFLVSFYNNEISEKSEIFDDQFSVERPDGSNFTLKIRSTKLEDSAMYFCASRETSGLSSYEQYFGPGTRLTVT.

The V gene is TRBV5-6, the J gene TRBJ2-1, with D tentatively TRBD2 (6 bases). The germline V gene has CDR1 SGHDT and CDR2 YYEEEE. The CDR3 covers 16 residues. Trimming stripped 7 bases from V and 0 bases from J, with 17 bases between. As DNA, the CDR3 is TGTGCCAGCGGGTCGGGACTGCCGAGCTCCTACAATGAGCAGTTCTTC. The encoded protein is CASGSGLPSSYNEQFF. The variable domain in full, with the rest retrieved from reference TRBV5-6 and TRBJ2-1, is DAGVTQSPTHLIKTRGQQVTLRCSPKSGHDTVSWYQQALGQGPQFIFQYYEEEERQRGNFPDRFSGHQFPNYSSELNVNALLLGDSALYLCASGSGLPSSYNEQFFGPGTRLTVL.

This chain connects TRBV29-1 to TRBJ2-7; perhaps TRBD1 as D (5 bases). This CDR3 comprises 12 residues. Germline lookup yields CDR1 SQVTM and CDR2 ANQGSEA. Trimming left V 7 bases short and J 0 bases short, with 10 bases between. The CDR3 DNA sequence: TGCAGCGGGGGCGAGCCCTCCTACGAGCAGTACTTC. It translates to CSGGEPSYEQYF.

This clone has more than one count but fewer than ten. The chain is built from TRBV7-9 and TRBJ2-3; no reliable D call. CDR1 is SEHNR, CDR2 FQNEAQ, per germline (reference sequence). V was shortened by 5 bases and J by 4 bases, with 7 bases between the two germline ends. The CDR3 covers 12 residues. The CDR3 DNA follows: TGTGCCAGCAGCCGTTCGGCAGATACGCAGTATTTT. It encodes CASSRSADTQYF. The full variable domain, its missing parts supplied by reference TRBV7-9 and TRBJ2-3, is DTGVSQNPRHKITKRGQNVTFRCDPISEHNRLYWYRQTLGQGPEFLTYFQNEAQLEKSRLLSDRFSAERPKGSFSTLEIQRTEQGDSAMYLCASSRSADTQYFGPGTRLTVL.

Only a few counts were recorded for this clone. The chain recombines TRBV6-4 with TRBJ2-7, with no clear D. CDR1 is MRHNA, CDR2 SNTAGT, per germline. CDR3 size: 15 residues. Deletions cut 8 bases from V and 3 bases from J, with 20 bases between. The CDR3 nucleotides are TGTGCCAGCCTCTGTGGGCCAGGCTCGAGCTACGAGCAGTACTTC. Translating it yields CASLCGPGSSYEQYF.